This T cell receptor (beta chain) was found in a study of a mutant IDH1 vaccine in newly diagnosed glioma. Study at large: Vaccines began 4-6 weeks after radiotherapy alone, or with temozolomide cycles.

TCRdb's copy holds only in-frame clones and misses some; the assay was immunoSEQ multiplex PCR. The data hold approximately 35,000 clones, with approximately 90% observed a single time. As to time point: week 23, last vaccination. Doses consisted of 300 ug of mutant IDH1 20-mer peptide each, paired with topical imiquimod. V lost 4 bases and J 10 bases, leaving 14 bases between the germline ends. The CDR3 has 14 amino acids. Germline V gene lookup returns CDR1 LNHDA and CDR2 SQIVND (reference sequence). To note about this clone: What it recognizes is unknown.

This clonotype originated in a man between 35 and 55 years old with glioma. The source was PBMCs, collected from a glioma patient whose treatment included an IDH1 peptide vaccine. V and J are TRBV19 and TRBJ1-6; D is unresolved. The CDR3 loop reads CASSTADLGSPLHF. CDR3 DNA: TGTGCCAGTAGTACCGCCGACCTGGGGTCACCCCTCCACTTT.